This T cell receptor (beta chain) is from a study of T cell changes during pregnancy in multiple sclerosis. Data came from immunoSEQ multiplex PCR; TCRdb stores just in-frame clones and leaves some out. The profile shows 50,000 to 55,000 clones, about 93% of them singletons. The germline V gene has CDR1 SQVTM and CDR2 ANQGSEA. The CDR3 runs to 12 residues. V lost 6 bases and J lost 4; bases outside the gene matches: 5. The source of this sequence is a female donor with multiple sclerosis, enrolled in a pregnancy study. V usage is TRBV29-1 and J usage is TRBJ2-5, with TRBD2 identical over 7 bases. The sample here was CD4+ T cells from peripheral blood mononuclear cells, taken in the third trimester of pregnancy. The CDR3 is CSVMGGGETQYF. The CDR3 coding sequence is TGCAGCGTCATGGGCGGGGGAGAGACCCAGTACTTC.